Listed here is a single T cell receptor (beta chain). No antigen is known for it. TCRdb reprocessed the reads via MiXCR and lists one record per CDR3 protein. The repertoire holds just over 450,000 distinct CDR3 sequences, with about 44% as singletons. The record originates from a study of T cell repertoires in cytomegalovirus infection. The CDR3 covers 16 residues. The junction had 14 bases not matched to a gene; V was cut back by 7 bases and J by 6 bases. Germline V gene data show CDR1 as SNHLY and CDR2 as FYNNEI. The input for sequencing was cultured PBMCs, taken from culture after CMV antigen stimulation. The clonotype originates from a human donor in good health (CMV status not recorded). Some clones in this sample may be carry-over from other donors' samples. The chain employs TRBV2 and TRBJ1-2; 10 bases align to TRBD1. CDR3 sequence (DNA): TGTGCCAGCACCAAGGCCCAGGGACAGGGGAGTAATGGCTACACCTTC. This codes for CASTKAQGQGSNGYTF.